These T cell receptor beta chains were read from a single sample in a study of immune characterization of retroperitoneal liposarcoma. Each CDR3 protein is one row after TCRdb ran MiXCR on the PCR reads. The sample lists some 9,300 distinct CDR3 sequences; more than 35% were seen once. The sample was tumor tissue. These receptors all stem from a female donor with retroperitoneal liposarcoma. CDR3s include the opening cysteine and the closing phenylalanine or tryptophan. The D gene is left open where the match is weak. Size is omitted from some rows. Given values are once, few, many or a class for expanded clones.

>TRBV11-3|NA|few|TRBJ2-7
TGTGCCAGCAGTTCGGACGGGGTTGAGGAGCAGTACTTC
CASSSDGVEEQYF
>TRBV6-5|NA|few|TRBJ2-2
TGTGCCAGCACCCCGGGGTGGAACACCGGGGAGCTGTTTTTT
CASTPGWNTGELFF
>TRBV11-3|NA|NA|TRBJ2-7
TGTGCCAGCAGCTTCGGTCGTCTTCCGGGCAGGGCGCTCCCTGGCGAGCAGTACTTC
CASSFGRLPGRALPGEQYF
>TRBV11-2|TRBD1|NA|TRBJ2-3
TGTGCCAGCAGCTTACAGGGGGCGGTGGCCGGGACGCAGTATTTT
CASSLQGAVAGTQYF
>TRBV11-3|TRBD2|few|TRBJ2-1
TGTGCCAGCAGCTTAGGGGGACTACCTTCATACAATGAGCAGTTCTTC
CASSLGGLPSYNEQFF
>TRBV12-3/TRBV12-4|NA|NA|TRBJ2-4
TGTGCCAGCAGTTTTGATGGCAGCAAAAACATTCAGTACTTC
CASSFDGSKNIQYF
>TRBV10-2|NA|NA|TRBJ2-3
TGCGCCAGCAGGAGGCAGGGAAGCACAGATACGCAGTATTTT
CASRRQGSTDTQYF
>TRBV6-6|NA|NA|TRBJ2-1
TGTGCCAGCAGTTACTCGCCAGGTGCCGCGACCCAGTTCTTC
CASSYSPGAATQFF
>TRBV4-3|TRBD2|NA|TRBJ2-5
TGCGCCAGCAGCCAAGTGTCTAGCGGGTGGGAGACCCAGTACTTC
CASSQVSSGWETQYF
>TRBV7-8|NA|medium-sized|TRBJ2-5
TGTGCCAGCAGCTTAGTGGTAGGGGGGGGTCAAGAGACCCAGTACTTC
CASSLVVGGGQETQYF
>TRBV7-8|TRBD2|medium-sized|TRBJ2-5
TGTGCCAGCAGCCCGAGACTAGCGGGGGGGATAGATGAGCAGTACTTC
CASSPRLAGGIDEQYF
>TRBV7-7|TRBD2|few|TRBJ2-1
TGTGCTAGCAGCTTAGGTAGCGGGAGTCTCAATGAGCAGTTCTTC
CASSLGSGSLNEQFF
>TRBV6-6|TRBD1|NA|TRBJ1-1
TGTGCCAGCAGAGACCACCGGGACAGTTTTGAAGCTTTCTTT
CASRDHRDSFEAFF
>TRBV6-1|NA|few|TRBJ2-5
TGTGCCAGCTGCCGGGACCTGGGGACAGAGACCCAGTACTTC
CASCRDLGTETQYF
>TRBV27|NA|few|TRBJ2-1
TGTGCCAGCAGTTGGCAACTGGCCTACAATGAGCAGTTCTTC
CASSWQLAYNEQFF
>TRBV12-5|NA|NA|TRBJ2-1
TGTGCTAGTGGGGAAGGGTGGGGAGAGACCCAGTTCTTC
CASGEGWGETQFF
>TRBV6-1|TRBD1|NA|TRBJ1-2
TGTGCCAGCAGTCCTGTAACCGGGACAGGGACCTATGGCTACACCTTC
CASSPVTGTGTYGYTF
>TRBV7-2|TRBD1|medium-sized|TRBJ2-5
TGTGCCAGCAGCTTAGGGTGGCAGGGGGAGCGGCAGTACTTC
CASSLGWQGERQYF
>TRBV7-2|TRBD1|NA|TRBJ2-2
TGTGCCAGCAGCTTAGAGGGGGCGTTAAACACCGGGGAGCTGTTTTTT
CASSLEGALNTGELFF
>TRBV6-1|NA|NA|TRBJ2-5
TGTGCCAGCAGGAGGACGGCGTGGGGGACCCAGTACTTC
CASRRTAWGTQYF
>TRBV6-1|NA|NA|TRBJ1-5
TGTGCCAGCAGGGGACGGAATAGCAATCAGCCCCAGCATTTT
CASRGRNSNQPQHF
>TRBV27|TRBD1|medium-sized|TRBJ2-1
TGTGCCAGCAGTTACTCAGGGGGTCCCAACTACGAGCAGTTCTTC
CASSYSGGPNYEQFF
>TRBV11-2|NA|many|TRBJ2-7
TGTGCCAGCAGCTTAATGCCGGACGCCTACGAGCAGTACTTC
CASSLMPDAYEQYF
>TRBV6-1|NA|NA|TRBJ2-2
TGTGCCAGTAACAAGCTCGACGCGAACACCGGGGAGCTGTTTTTT
CASNKLDANTGELFF
>TRBV7-2|TRBD1|NA|TRBJ2-7
TGTGCCAGCAGCATGACCGGGACAGGGTCGCACGAGCAGTACTTC
CASSMTGTGSHEQYF
>TRBV5-1|TRBD1|NA|TRBJ2-7
TGCGCCAGCAGCCGAGGGACAGGCGACAATGAGCAGTACTTC
CASSRGTGDNEQYF
>TRBV7-6|NA|NA|TRBJ2-1
TGTGCCAGCAGCTTATCTAATGAGCAGTTCTTC
CASSLSNEQFF
>TRBV28|TRBD2|NA|TRBJ2-1
TGTGCCAGCAGTTTGGGGGGGACTACCTACAATGAGCAGTTCTTC
CASSLGGTTYNEQFF
>TRBV27|TRBD2|many|TRBJ2-1
TGTGCCAGCAGTAAACTAGCGGGGGAGCAGTTCTTC
CASSKLAGEQFF
>TRBV25-1|TRBD1|NA|TRBJ2-5
TGTGCCAACAGTGAAAAACAGGGGGCGAGCTCCTACAATGAGCAGTACTTC
CANSEKQGASSYNEQYF
>TRBV5-1|TRBD1|NA|TRBJ1-6
TGCGCCAGCAGCTCGAAGGGACAGAATTCACCCCTCCACTTT
CASSSKGQNSPLHF
>TRBV6-1|TRBD2|medium-sized|TRBJ2-1
TGTGCCAGCAGTGAGTTAGCGGGAGGTAGCAATGAGCAGTTCTTC
CASSELAGGSNEQFF
>TRBV6-6|NA|NA|TRBJ1-5
TGTGCCAGCAGAAAACCGGGCACCCCCGGGGACAATCAGCCCCAGCATTTT
CASRKPGTPGDNQPQHF
>TRBV11-2|NA|few|TRBJ2-5
TGTGCCAGCAGCCTTACGACGGAGACCCAGTACTTC
CASSLTTETQYF
>TRBV27|NA|few|TRBJ2-7
TGTGCCAGCAGTTTAACCCGGGACTCAACCTACGAGCAGTACTTC
CASSLTRDSTYEQYF
>TRBV6-1|NA|NA|TRBJ2-7
TGTGCCAGCAGCTATAATGGTCTTCAGGGAAAAACTTTCTACGAGCAGTACTTC
CASSYNGLQGKTFYEQYF
>TRBV6-6|NA|NA|TRBJ2-1
TGTGCCAGCAGTTACTCGCCCGGCTACGAGCAGTTCTTC
CASSYSPGYEQFF
>TRBV7-8|NA|medium-sized|TRBJ2-5
TGTGCCAGCAGCCCGAGGACTGCTACATTGGAGACCCAGTACTTC
CASSPRTATLETQYF
>TRBV7-8|TRBD1|few|TRBJ2-1
TGTGCCAGTTTCGGACAGGGGGCGATTTCCTACAATGAGCAGTTCTTC
CASFGQGAISYNEQFF
>TRBV6-1|TRBD1|NA|TRBJ2-1
TGTGCCAGCAGTGATAGTGGCAGGGGGCCTTCTTACAATGAGCAGTTCTTC
CASSDSGRGPSYNEQFF
>TRBV27|NA|NA|TRBJ2-1
TGTGCCACCCAGGGCCAGAACTCCTACAATGAGCAGTTCTTC
CATQGQNSYNEQFF
>TRBV12-5|NA|few|TRBJ2-6
TGTGCTAGTGGTTTCCTCGCCGGGACGGGGAGAACTGGGGCCAACGTCCTGACTTTC
CASGFLAGTGRTGANVLTF
>TRBV7-2|NA|large|TRBJ2-3
TGTGCCAGCAGCTTAGACAGCGGAGGCACAGATACGCAGTATTTT
CASSLDSGGTDTQYF
>TRBV6-4|TRBD1|NA|TRBJ2-1
TGTGCCAGCAGAGGACAGGGAGTCCATGAGCAGTTCTTC
CASRGQGVHEQFF
>TRBV6-1|NA|medium-sized|TRBJ2-1
TGTGCCAGCAGTGAATTGGTGAGCGAGCAGTTCTTC
CASSELVSEQFF
>TRBV6-5|NA|few|TRBJ2-4
TGTGCCAGCAACGCCGAGGGGTTTCAGTACTTC
CASNAEGFQYF
>TRBV6-1|NA|NA|TRBJ2-5
TGTGCCAGCAGTGAAAATCCCGGGGAGACCCAGTACTTC
CASSENPGETQYF
>TRBV6-1|NA|medium-sized|TRBJ1-2
TGTGCCAGCAGCGCGATCGTGTATGGCTACACCTTC
CASSAIVYGYTF
>TRBV6-1|NA|NA|TRBJ2-3
TGTGCCAGCAGATCCCGGGACGCGAGCACAGATACGCAGTATTTT
CASRSRDASTDTQYF
>TRBV7-6|NA|NA|TRBJ2-3
TGTGCCAGCAGCTTAGTCTTAGGGCAGGCTGCACAGCATACGCAGTATTTT
CASSLVLGQAAQHTQYF
>TRBV6-5|NA|NA|TRBJ2-1
TGTGCCAGCAGTTACTGGCGGGGAAAGGGGGACAATGAGCAGTTCTTC
CASSYWRGKGDNEQFF
>TRBV6-6|TRBD1|NA|TRBJ1-2
TGTGCCAGCAGTTACTCGGGTCCGACAGGGGGCGGCTATGGCTACACCTTC
CASSYSGPTGGGYGYTF
>TRBV6-1|TRBD2|NA|TRBJ2-5
TGTGCCAGCAGTGGGGCCGGCGGGGGTGAGACCCAGTACTTC
CASSGAGGGETQYF
>TRBV7-6|NA|few|TRBJ2-5
TGTGCCAGCAGCTTAGGAGGGCACCAAGAGACCCAGTACTTC
CASSLGGHQETQYF
>TRBV25-1|TRBD2|NA|TRBJ2-7
TGTGCCAGCAGTGAACTAGCGGGTCTTATTGACGAGCAGTACTTC
CASSELAGLIDEQYF
>TRBV6-1|TRBD2|NA|TRBJ2-1
TGTGCCAGCAGTGATCTAATGGGAGGGAATGAGCAGTTCTTC
CASSDLMGGNEQFF
>TRBV6-1|NA|NA|TRBJ2-7
TGTGCCAGCAGCTCCTACACGGGAGAGCAGTACTTC
CASSSYTGEQYF